This T cell receptor (beta chain) derives from a study of blood T cell repertoires in COVID-19. Across the study: Sites across the United States, Italy and Spain contributed samples from acute and convalescent COVID-19. In each case, the material was cDNA or gDNA derived from T cells, B-cell-depleted T cells, or PBMCs.

Residents of 20 to 25 US areas, aged roughly 18 to 90 years, made up the participants. Repertoires were generated with immunoSEQ multiplex PCR, while TCRdb's copy carries only in-frame clones and drops some. Among roughly 310,000 clones listed, roughly nine tenths were seen once. The TCR sequence derives from a man between 60 and 70 years old who had recovered from COVID-19. What was sequenced was PBMCs or T cells enriched from blood (not recorded which).

Written as DNA, the CDR3 is TGTGCCAGCAGCTGGGGGGACTTCAATTCACCCCTCCACTTT. It is translated as CASSWGDFNSPLHF. The chain uses TRBV5-6 and TRBJ1-6; possible D gene TRBD1, 5 bases. The V end lost 3 bases, the J end lost 7 bases, and 11 bases lay between the germline ends. This CDR3 is built from 14 residues. Germline values: CDR1 SGHDT, CDR2 YYEEEE.